These 19 T cell receptor beta chains were all obtained from the same sample, sequenced in a study of regulatory T cells in long-lasting Graves disease. Time point specified: newly diagnosed GD, antithyroid drugs for less than 3 months. The authors made the TCR library using RNA they extracted from PBMCs. Through Arm-PCR of CDR3 regions and iRepertoire HTBI primers, TCR beta libraries were built. TCRdb ran MiXCR on the multiplex PCR reads and lists one entry per CDR3 protein. The data hold 600,000 to 650,000 distinct CDR3 sequences, with roughly 16% observed a single time. This sample was shared with a second study, whose subject was T cells in Graves' hyperthyroidism and ophthalmopathy.

The specimen comprised peripheral blood mononuclear cells (PBMCs), sampled at new diagnosis, from a patient treated with antithyroid drugs. The receptors here all came from a woman aged 25 to 39 with Graves disease.

The gene calls are TRBV11-1 and TRBJ2-2; D is unresolved. CDR1 is SGHAT, CDR2 FQDESV, per germline (reference sequence). The CDR3 has 15 residues. The germline V and J ends were trimmed by 5 bases and 2 bases, with 12 bases remaining between them. CDR3 nucleotides: TGTGCCAGCAGCCGTCAGGCGGTTAACACCGGGGAGCTGTTTTTT. This translates into CASSRQAVNTGELFF.

The chain uses TRBV10-2 and TRBJ2-3, with 7 bases aligning to TRBD1. V shed 7 bases, J shed 5 bases, and the junction held 6 bases outside the gene matches. CDR1 is WSHSY and CDR2 is SAAADI in the germline V gene. The CDR3 is 13 residues long. The CDR3: CASKQGSGDTQYF. In nucleotides, the CDR3 is TGCGCCAGCAAACAGGGGTCGGGAGATACGCAGTATTTT.

This clonotype was seen repeatedly, ten times or more. The J gene is TRBJ2-5, the V gene TRBV15, with D possibly TRBD2 on 7 matching bases. The CDR3 length is 16 residues. The germline V gene has CDR1 LNHNV and CDR2 YYDKDF (reference sequence). Trimming removed 5 bases from V and 5 bases from J, with 21 bases in between. The CDR3 sequence: CATSSSGGSGLETQYF. Written as DNA, the CDR3 is TGTGCCACCAGCTCCTCGGGGGGCTCGGGACTCGAGACCCAGTACTTC.

This clonotype was recorded many times. CDR3 DNA: TGTGCCAGCTCCCCCCTGGGCGGCTACACCTTC. Protein product: CASSPLGGYTF. The V call is TRBV12-3 or TRBV12-4, the J call TRBJ1-2; D is undetermined. This CDR3 has 11 amino acids. Trimming shortened V by 8 bases and J by 8 bases, and 12 bases separated the two germline ends.

This chain connects TRBV7-3 to TRBJ2-6, with D tentatively TRBD1 or TRBD2 (6 bases each). The CDR3 contains 18 residues. Trimming removed 3 bases from V and 2 bases from J, with 17 bases in between. CDR1 and CDR2 (germline): SGHTA, FQGTGA. As DNA, the CDR3 is TGTGCCAGCAGCTTGGACCAGGTGGGGGGCGCTGGGGCCAACGTCCTGACTTTC. Amino acids: CASSLDQVGGAGANVLTF.

This clonotype was counted a single time. The rearrangement uses TRBV20-1 and TRBJ2-1, with 11 bases aligning to TRBD2. Germline lookup yields CDR1 DFQATT and CDR2 SNEGSKA (reference sequence). The CDR3 extends over 16 amino acids. Unmatched junction bases numbered 9, after V lost 1 base and J lost 7 bases. As DNA, the CDR3 is TGCAGTGCTAGAGCCCCAACTAGCGGGAGAGGAAATGAGCAGTTCTTC. This encodes CSARAPTSGRGNEQFF.

In its sample, this clonotype was seen a few times. The rearrangement joins TRBV14 to TRBJ2-7, with D tentatively TRBD2 (5 bases). Germline V gene sequence: CDR1 SGHDN, CDR2 FVKESK. The CDR3 is 13 amino acids. Trimming shortened V by 3 bases and J by 6 bases, and 12 bases separated the two germline ends. The CDR3 sequence: CASSQNGIFEQYF. CDR3 nucleotides: TGTGCCAGCAGCCAGAACGGGATTTTCGAGCAGTACTTC.

This clonotype was observed at least ten times. V and J are TRBV6-1 and TRBJ1-5, with D unclear. Trimming removed 6 bases at V and 4 bases at J, with 28 bases between. The CDR3 is 19 residues long. Looked up from germline, CDR1 is MNHNS and CDR2 is SASEGT. The CDR3 sequence is CASRPPREHSGTQNQPQHF. The CDR3 coding sequence is TGTGCCAGCAGACCCCCCCGGGAACACTCGGGCACTCAGAATCAGCCCCAGCATTTT.

At least ten counts were recorded for this clonotype. The CDR3 loop reads CASSFGAPYGYTF. As DNA, the CDR3 is TGTGCCAGCAGTTTTGGGGCCCCCTATGGCTACACCTTC. V and J are TRBV12-3 or TRBV12-4 and TRBJ1-2, with a weak D call TRBD1 (5 bases). Deletions cut 3 bases from V and 4 bases from J, with 9 bases between. The CDR3 runs 13 residues.

This clonotype was counted many times. This chain links TRBV12-3 or TRBV12-4 with TRBJ1-1; weak D call: TRBD1 (5 bases). The CDR3 is 14 residues long. Trimming removed 5 bases at V and 4 bases at J, with 14 bases between. Written as DNA, the CDR3 is TGTGCCAGCAGTCGAGCGGGGGGTTTCACTGAAGCTTTCTTT. This gives the protein CASSRAGGFTEAFF.

The chain is built from TRBV20-1 and TRBJ1-3; a weak D match, TRBD1 (6 bases). The germline gives CDR1 DFQATT, CDR2 SNEGSKA (reference sequence). V was clipped by 6 bases and J by 0 bases, with 12 bases between them. The CDR3 covers 14 residues. CDR3 region: CSAYRGGSGNTIYF. Written as DNA, the CDR3 is TGCAGTGCGTATCGAGGGGGCTCTGGAAACACCATATATTTT.

This clonotype came up a few times. V gene TRBV5-1 combines with J gene TRBJ2-7; 7 nucleotides match TRBD2. The CDR3 consists of 15 residues. J lost 5 bases, V lost 1 base, and 9 bases had no gene match. Germline-derived CDR1 and CDR2 are SGHRS and YFSETQ. The CDR3: CASSLYFSGSHEQYF. CDR3 nucleotides: TGCGCCAGCAGCTTGTATTTTAGCGGGTCCCACGAGCAGTACTTC.

This clonotype has a count of ten or more. V and J are TRBV7-8 and TRBJ1-2; 7 nucleotides match TRBD1. The CDR3 covers 14 residues. The V segment lost 1 base and the J segment 7 bases; nucleotides outside the gene matches: 6. Germline V CDR1 and CDR2: SGHVS, FQNEAQ. This chain's CDR3 is CASSLDQGDGGYTF. Here the CDR3 DNA reads TGTGCCAGCAGCTTAGACCAGGGGGATGGTGGCTACACCTTC. Full variable domain (rest looked up from reference TRBV7-8 and TRBJ1-2): GAGVSQSPRYKVAKRGQDVALRCDPISGHVSLFWYQQALGQGPEFLTYFQNEAQLDKSGLPSDRFFAERPEGSVSTLKIQRTQQEDSAVYLCASSLDQGDGGYTFGSGTRLTVV.

The V and J genes are TRBV5-1 and TRBJ2-1; the D call may be TRBD1 or TRBD2 (5 bases each). V lost 4 bases and J 4 bases, leaving 15 bases between the germline ends. This CDR3 comprises 15 residues. Germline assignment: CDR1 SGHRS and CDR2 YFSETQ. CDR3 in amino acids: CASSPDGTEYNEQFF. CDR3 sequence (DNA): TGCGCCAGCAGCCCGGACGGGACGGAATACAATGAGCAGTTCTTC. The full variable domain, rest sourced from reference TRBV5-1 and TRBJ2-1, is KAGVTQTPRYLIKTRGQQVTLSCSPISGHRSVSWYQQTPGQGLQFLFEYFSETQRNKGNFPGRFSGRQFSNSRSEMNVSTLELGDSALYLCASSPDGTEYNEQFFGPGTRLTVL.

This chain uses TRBV27 with TRBJ2-7; tentatively, D is TRBD1 (6 bases). The CDR3 runs 15 residues. Germline V lookup: CDR1 MNHEY, CDR2 SMNVEV (reference sequence). The germline V and J ends were trimmed by 3 bases and 4 bases, with 16 bases remaining between them. The CDR3, as DNA: TGTGCCAGCAGTTTCTCCGGGACAAAAGAATACGAGCAGTACTTC. It yields the protein CASSFSGTKEYEQYF.

This clonotype appeared a few times. V and J are TRBV12-3 or TRBV12-4 and TRBJ1-2, with D possibly TRBD1 on 5 matching bases. V lost 5 bases, J lost 2 bases, and 15 bases lay in between. The CDR3 sequence is 15 residues long. CDR3 region: CASSLPGGVNYGYTF. CDR3 nucleotides: TGTGCCAGCAGTCTCCCGGGGGGGGTGAACTATGGCTACACCTTC.

The chain uses TRBV18 and TRBJ1-2, with D possibly being TRBD1 (6 bases). The V and J ends lost 4 bases and 6 bases respectively, with 18 bases between them. The CDR3 runs 15 residues. Germline CDR1 is KGHSH and CDR2 is LQKENI. The DNA of the CDR3 is TGTGCCAGCTCACTCTTCCTTCAGGGACAAGATGGCTACACCTTC. It yields the protein CASSLFLQGQDGYTF.

This clonotype occurred many times. The V call is TRBV5-1, the J call TRBJ2-7; the match to TRBD1 covers 7 bases. This CDR3 is 15 amino acids long. In germline, CDR1 is SGHRS, CDR2 YFSETQ. V shed 6 bases, J shed 3 bases, and the junction held 12 bases outside the gene matches. CDR3 DNA sequence: TGCGCCAGCAAGCTTGTCGGGACAGACTACTACGAGCAGTACTTC. This translates into CASKLVGTDYYEQYF.

Concerning this clonotype: Since a much larger clone is just one base distant, this may be a read error. V is TRBV27 and J is TRBJ1-5; 7 positions agree with TRBD1. The CDR3 length is 13 residues. Germline CDR1 reads MNHEY; CDR2 reads SMNVEV (reference sequence). In nucleotides, the CDR3 is TGTGCCAGCAGTCGGGGACAGCAATACCCCCCGCATTTT. Its translation: CASSRGQQYPPHF.